Included here is one T cell receptor (beta chain) sequence, with context. The sample belongs to a study of blood T cell repertoires in COVID-19. TCRdb's table, derived via immunoSEQ multiplex PCR, lists solely in-frame clones and lacks some. The sample lists 150,000 to 200,000 clones, approximately 83% occurring once. CDR3 length equals 14 residues. Trimming took 4 bases from V and 4 from J, leaving 13 bases between them. The germline CDR1 and CDR2 sequences are MNHEY and SVGAGI. The material sequenced was peripheral blood. The sequence was collected from a human donor with active or convalescent COVID-19. The donor label of this sample is uncertain. This chain joins TRBV6-5 and TRBJ2-5; D may be TRBD1 (5 bases). The CDR3 nucleotides are TGTGCCAGCAGTTCCCAGGGATTCCGAGAGACCCAGTACTTC. Translating gives CASSSQGFRETQYF.